Listed below are T cell receptor beta chains from one sample, sequenced in a study of blood T cell repertoires in COVID-19. Produced via immunoSEQ multiplex PCR; TCRdb's table is partial and in-frame only. The sample holds under 150,000 clones, less than 90% seen once. The sequencing input was PBMCs or T cells enriched from blood (not recorded which). These TCRs come from a woman aged 45-65 years who had been exposed to COVID-19. Both conserved end residues are part of each CDR3. A D gene is named only where the DNA matches it firmly. Size is stated for part of the rows, as once, few or many counts, or as a class when the clone is expanded.

TRBJ2-7 TRBD2 TRBV7-6 . CASSFSGGYDEQYF TGTGCCAGCAGCTTTAGCGGGGGCTACGACGAGCAGTACTTC
TRBJ2-1 TRBD2 TRBV7-9 . CASSLKGVAGPQGDEQFF TGTGCCAGCAGCTTAAAGGGGGTAGCGGGGCCCCAAGGGGATGAGCAGTTCTTC
TRBJ2-3 . TRBV6-5 . CASSYSAGTSTDTQYF TGTGCCAGCAGTTACTCGGCAGGAACTAGCACAGATACGCAGTATTTT
TRBJ2-7 TRBD2 TRBV5-1 . CASSFQRGAYEQYF TGCGCCAGCAGCTTCCAGCGGGGGGCCTACGAGCAGTACTTC
TRBJ2-7 . TRBV7-9 . CASSSNRVEGYEQYF TGTGCCAGCAGCTCGAACAGGGTAGAGGGCTACGAGCAGTACTTC
TRBJ2-5 TRBD2 TRBV5-1 . CASSLVLAGEETQYF TGCGCCAGCAGCTTGGTTCTAGCGGGGGAAGAGACCCAGTACTTC
TRBJ1-3 . TRBV5-1 . CASSLDLRQHRNTIYF TGCGCCAGCAGCTTGGATTTGCGACAGCACAGAAACACCATATATTTT
TRBJ1-1 . TRBV7-2 . CASSYLVEAFF TGTGCCAGCAGCTACCTAGTTGAAGCTTTCTTT
TRBJ2-3 TRBD2 TRBV6-4 . CASSLAGGTDTQYF TGTGCCAGCAGTTTAGCGGGAGGCACAGATACGCAGTATTTT
TRBJ1-2 . TRBV4-3 . CASSQVGGGDGYTF TGCGCCAGCAGCCAAGTGGGGGGGGGTGATGGCTACACCTTC
TRBJ1-6 . TRBV6-5 . CASRVLTVYNSPLHF TGTGCCAGCAGGGTTTTGACAGTATATAATTCACCCCTCCACTTT
TRBJ1-5 TRBD1 TRBV20-1 . CSASLPGQGRNQPQHF TGCAGTGCTAGTCTCCCTGGACAGGGGCGCAATCAGCCCCAGCATTTT
TRBJ2-6 TRBD1 TRBV19 . CASMQWVGTGLSGANVLTF TGTGCCAGTATGCAGTGGGTGGGGACAGGCCTATCTGGGGCCAACGTCCTGACTTTC
TRBJ2-1 TRBD2 TRBV7-2 . CASRRGVVGDEQFF TGTGCCAGCAGACGGGGGGTTGTCGGGGATGAGCAGTTCTTC
TRBJ2-2 . TRBV19 . CASRGRGVVGELFF TGTGCCAGTCGTGGCAGGGGAGTTGTCGGGGAGCTGTTTTTT
TRBJ2-3 TRBD1 TRBV11-3 . CASSVEGTGLDTQYF TGTGCCAGCAGCGTCGAGGGGACAGGGTTGGATACGCAGTATTTT
TRBJ1-1 TRBD1 TRBV20-1 . CSAGQGTEAFF TGCAGTGCTGGACAGGGTACTGAAGCTTTCTTT
TRBJ1-2 . TRBV7-9 . CASSPQGHNYGYTF TGTGCCAGCAGCCCACAGGGCCATAACTATGGCTACACCTTC
TRBJ2-7 TRBD1 TRBV6-5 once CASSSTGTGVSYEQYF TGTGCCAGCAGTTCTACCGGGACAGGGGTTTCCTACGAGCAGTACTTC
TRBJ1-1 . TRBV5-1 . CASSSEDSYTEAFF TGCGCCAGCAGCTCCGAGGACAGCTACACTGAAGCTTTCTTT
TRBJ2-7 . TRBV18 once CASSPEGQLSYEQYF TGTGCCAGCTCACCGGAAGGACAGCTCTCCTACGAGCAGTACTTC
TRBJ1-6 . TRBV9 . CASSVGLQGPEALHF TGTGCCAGCAGCGTAGGTCTACAGGGTCCGGAGGCCCTCCACTTT
TRBJ1-1 . TRBV29-1 . CSVRPGDTEAFF TGCAGCGTTAGGCCAGGGGACACTGAAGCTTTCTTT
TRBJ1-6 . TRBV6-5 . CASSYRQRSNSPLHF TGTGCCAGCAGTTATCGACAGCGATCCAATTCACCCCTCCACTTT
TRBJ1-2 TRBD1 TRBV5-6 . CASSLGTGAEGYTF TGTGCCAGCAGCCTCGGGACAGGGGCGGAGGGCTACACCTTC
TRBJ1-6 TRBD1 TRBV19 . CASTPGQLNSPLHF TGTGCCAGCACCCCGGGACAGTTAAATTCACCCCTCCACTTT
TRBJ1-1 TRBD1 TRBV30 . CAWSTRGGNTEAFF TGTGCCTGGAGTACGCGAGGGGGCAACACTGAAGCTTTCTTT
TRBJ2-2 . TRBV12-3/TRBV12-4 . CASSLGLAGELFF TGTGCCAGCAGTTTAGGGCTGGCCGGGGAGCTGTTTTTT
TRBJ2-3 TRBD2 TRBV14 . CASSQDPGGGDTQYF TGTGCCAGCAGCCAAGATCCGGGAGGGGGAGATACGCAGTATTTT
TRBJ1-5 . TRBV18 . CASSPTENQPQHF TGTGCCAGCTCACCCACAGAAAATCAGCCCCAGCATTTT
TRBJ1-6 . TRBV9 . CASSVGEYNSPLHF TGTGCCAGCAGCGTAGGGGAGTATAATTCACCCCTCCACTTT
TRBJ2-2 TRBD2 TRBV9 . CASSPSSGNTGELFF TGTGCCAGCAGCCCTTCTAGCGGGAACACCGGGGAGCTGTTTTTT
TRBJ1-3 . TRBV9 . CASSVGPATGAGNTIYF TGTGCCAGCAGCGTAGGCCCAGCGACGGGGGCTGGAAACACCATATATTTT
TRBJ1-2 TRBD1 TRBV5-4 . CASTVGGQQNGYTF TGTGCCAGCACCGTTGGGGGACAGCAGAATGGCTACACCTTC
TRBJ1-1 . TRBV11-2 once CASSLDLKNTEAFF TGTGCCAGCAGCTTAGATCTTAAAAACACTGAAGCTTTCTTT
TRBJ1-2 . TRBV19 once CASSRGGSGYTF TGTGCCAGTAGCCGCGGGGGGTCTGGCTACACCTTC
TRBJ2-1 . TRBV19 once CASSQTSSYNEQFF TGTGCCAGTAGTCAGACTAGCTCCTACAATGAGCAGTTCTTC
TRBJ2-2 TRBD1 TRBV19 many CASSVQGASTGELFF TGTGCCAGTAGTGTACAGGGGGCGAGCACCGGGGAGCTGTTTTTT
TRBJ1-4 . TRBV4-1 . CASSQRGYEKLFF TGCGCCAGCAGCCAGCGGGGGTATGAAAAACTGTTTTTT
TRBJ2-7 . TRBV27 . CASSLIRGSAAEYF TGTGCCAGCAGTTTAATTCGGGGGTCCGCGGCTGAGTACTTC
TRBJ2-3 . TRBV18 . CASSSAGDLDTQYF TGTGCCAGCTCATCCGCCGGGGACTTAGATACGCAGTATTTT
TRBJ2-3 . TRBV6-4 . CASSESLGGADTQYF TGTGCCAGCAGTGAAAGTCTAGGAGGCGCAGATACGCAGTATTTT
TRBJ1-2 TRBD1 TRBV6-2/TRBV6-3 . CASSPGTALIFGYTF TGTGCCAGCAGCCCCGGGACAGCCCTTATCTTCGGCTACACCTTC
TRBJ2-1 TRBD2 TRBV6-5 . CASSSLAGGGEQFF TGTGCCAGCAGTTCACTAGCGGGGGGTGGGGAGCAGTTCTTC
TRBJ2-3 TRBD2 TRBV4-1 . CASRGGSTDTQYF TGCGCCAGCAGGGGGGGGAGCACAGATACGCAGTATTTT